These 29 T cell receptor beta chains originate from one sample sequenced in a study of T-cell memory formation after mild COVID-19. TCRdb redid the calling of the 5' RACE reads with MiXCR, one entry per CDR3 protein. The sample lists some 280,000 distinct CDR3 sequences, roughly 15% occurring once. Sequencing was performed on PBMCs or a T cell subset sorted from them (not recorded which). The receptors shown here come from a man aged 18 to 30 who had mild COVID-19 (a few samples of this study predate the infection). Cell type and time point are not known.

The chain is built from TRBV20-1 and TRBJ2-2; D remains unclear. This CDR3 has 15 amino acids. The germline V gene has CDR1 DFQATT and CDR2 SNEGSKA (reference sequence). V was pared by 6 bases and J by 1 base, with 15 bases between. CDR3 loop: CSAPPWTGNTGELFF. The CDR3 nucleotides are TGCAGTGCCCCCCCCTGGACCGGGAACACCGGGGAGCTGTTTTTT.

The sample holds a few counts of this clonotype. V and J are TRBV5-6 and TRBJ1-3; 9 bases agree with TRBD1. Trimming took 4 bases from V and 2 from J; bases not matched to a gene: 10. This CDR3 spans 17 amino acids. The germline gives CDR1 SGHDT, CDR2 YYEEEE. CDR3 nucleotides: TGTGCCAGCAGCGTCCTGGGACAGGGTAGGACTGGAAACACCATATATTTT. It encodes CASSVLGQGRTGNTIYF.

This clonotype was observed a few times. CDR3 sequence (DNA): TGTGCCAGCTCAACCGGCGCGTCAGAGACCCAGTACTTC. Translation gives CASSTGASETQYF. The V and J genes are TRBV18 and TRBJ2-5; D is unresolved. The V end was cut by 5 bases, the J end by 4 bases, with 11 bases between. The CDR3 consists of 13 residues. The V gene's germline CDR1 is KGHSH and CDR2 LQKENI.

This clonotype showed up many times. The chain couples TRBV7-2 to TRBJ1-5; weak D call: TRBD1 (6 bases). The ends were cut back, 5 bases at V and 1 base at J, with 12 bases in the middle. The germline CDR1 and CDR2 sequences are SGHTA and FQGNSA. This CDR3 is built from 15 residues. The DNA for the CDR3 is TGTGCCAGCAGCACACAGGGAGTAAGCAATCAGCCCCAGCATTTT. Amino acids: CASSTQGVSNQPQHF.

In its sample, this clonotype was seen a few times. The gene calls are TRBV6-2 or TRBV6-3 and TRBJ1-5; D not resolved. The CDR3 is made up of 13 amino acids. V lost 4 bases and J lost 1, with 5 bases in between. CDR1 is MNHEY and CDR2 is SVGEGT in the germline V gene. The CDR3 sequence is CASSWESNQPQHF. CDR3 bases: TGTGCCAGCAGTTGGGAAAGCAATCAGCCCCAGCATTTT.

There are many counts of this clonotype. The chain employs TRBV7-9 and TRBJ2-1; 16 bases align to TRBD2. Germline lookup yields CDR1 SEHNR and CDR2 FQNEAQ (reference sequence). The V segment lost 6 bases and the J segment 10 bases; nucleotides outside the gene matches: 9. The CDR3 loop spans 16 amino acids. The CDR3 sequence: CASRTGLAGGRGEQFF. CDR3 in DNA: TGTGCCAGCAGAACGGGACTAGCGGGGGGGCGCGGGGAGCAGTTCTTC.

This clonotype has ten or more counts. The gene calls are TRBV6-5 and TRBJ2-1; D not certain. Germline CDR1 reads MNHEY; CDR2 reads SVGAGI. The ends were cut back, 0 bases at V and 0 bases at J, with 12 bases in the middle. CDR3 length: 17 residues. The CDR3 loop reads CASSYSFAESSYNEQFF. DNA for the CDR3: TGTGCCAGCAGTTACTCATTTGCGGAGAGCTCCTACAATGAGCAGTTCTTC.

This clonotype was detected a few times. The chain couples TRBV12-3 or TRBV12-4 to TRBJ2-2; 8 positions agree with TRBD1. The CDR3 runs to 14 residues. V lost 5 bases, J lost 5 bases, and 4 bases stayed unmatched. The CDR3 region has the DNA TGTGCCAGCAGTCCAGGGGGCCCAACCGGGGAGCTGTTTTTT. Protein sequence: CASSPGGPTGELFF.

This clonotype was observed a handful of times. This chain joins TRBV5-1 and TRBJ2-3; D remains unclear. Germline loops: CDR1 SGHRS, CDR2 YFSETQ. The CDR3 length is 17 residues. V was shortened by 4 bases and J by 1 base, with 19 bases between the two germline ends. CDR3 region: CASSREAGARGTDTQYF. Written as DNA, the CDR3 is TGCGCCAGCAGCAGGGAAGCTGGCGCGCGCGGCACAGATACGCAGTATTTT.

In its sample, this clonotype was seen a few times. The J gene is TRBJ2-1, the V gene TRBV20-1; 8 bases are shared with TRBD2. V lost 0 bases, J lost 7 bases, and 8 bases stayed unmatched. Germline V gene data show CDR1 as DFQATT and CDR2 as SNEGSKA (reference sequence). The CDR3 extends over 15 amino acids. The CDR3 region has the DNA TGCAGTGCTAGAGACGGGAGGGGGTTTAAGAATGAGCAGTTCTTC. The encoded protein is CSARDGRGFKNEQFF.

This clonotype was counted a few times. This sequence joins TRBV6-4 and TRBJ2-3; TRBD1 matches 7 bases. V trimming: 5 bases; J trimming: 1 base; junction bases outside the gene matches: 6. The CDR3 loop spans 15 amino acids. Germline CDR1 reads MRHNA; CDR2 reads SNTAGT. CDR3 nucleotide sequence: TGTGCCAGCAGTCCCACCGGGACAGGCACAGATACGCAGTATTTT. This sequence encodes CASSPTGTGTDTQYF.

This clonotype has ten or more counts. This sequence joins TRBV12-3 or TRBV12-4 and TRBJ2-7; weak D call: TRBD2 (5 bases). The V and J ends lost 4 bases and 4 bases respectively, with 11 bases between them. The length of the CDR3 is 13 residues. Here the CDR3 DNA reads TGTGCCAGCAGTTGGAGAAGGAGGTACGAGCAGTACTTC. Translation gives CASSWRRRYEQYF.

The genes are TRBV6-1 and TRBJ2-6; the D gene is possibly TRBD2 (5 bases). The CDR3 length is 13 residues. V was cut by 10 bases and J by 0 bases, with 7 bases left in between. Germline CDR1 MNHNS, CDR2 SASEGT. CDR3 in amino acids: CATGGSGANVLTF. As DNA, the CDR3 is TGTGCCACCGGAGGCTCTGGGGCCAACGTCCTGACTTTC.

This clonotype was counted only a few times. The V call is TRBV20-1, the J call TRBJ2-3, with D perhaps being TRBD1 or TRBD2 (5 bases each). This CDR3 is 15 amino acids long. Germline assignment: CDR1 DFQATT and CDR2 SNEGSKA (reference sequence). The V and J ends lost 3 bases and 4 bases respectively, with 17 bases between them. The CDR3 sequence: CSASTGTRWADTQYF. The CDR3 DNA follows: TGCAGTGCTAGTACTGGGACGAGGTGGGCAGATACGCAGTATTTT.

The rearrangement links TRBV2 to TRBJ2-3, with 8 bases lining up with TRBD2. Germline V CDR1 and CDR2: SNHLY, FYNNEI. The CDR3 loop spans 17 amino acids. V dropped 3 bases and J dropped 6; count of bases not matched to a gene: 14. The CDR3 loop reads CASSDWGLAGSGDTQYF. In DNA, the CDR3 is TGTGCCAGCAGTGATTGGGGGCTAGCGGGTTCGGGGGATACGCAGTATTTT.

This clonotype turned up a few times. V and J are TRBV9 and TRBJ1-1; weak D call: TRBD1 (5 bases). CDR1 SGDLS and CDR2 YYNGEE come from the germline V gene. CDR3 length equals 15 residues. V gave up 0 bases and J gave up 7 bases, with 16 bases separating them. The CDR3 DNA reads TGTGCCAGCAGCGTAGCCGGGGACCCCGGGGTTGAAGCTTTCTTT. Its translation: CASSVAGDPGVEAFF.

To note about this clonotype: Relative to the germline gene, one junction end is altered; a read error may explain this. CDR3 coding DNA: TGCGCAAGCAGCCACAGGGATGGGAACTATGGCTACACCTTC. Its protein product is CASSHRDGNYGYTF. The chain links TRBV4-3 to TRBJ1-2; D possibly corresponds to TRBD1 (6 bases). CDR3 length: 14 residues. In germline, CDR1 is LGHNA, CDR2 YSLEER.

This chain uses TRBV7-3 with TRBJ2-3; 13 positions agree with TRBD2. Germline lookup yields CDR1 SGHTA and CDR2 FQGTGA. The CDR3 length is 18 residues. With 2 bases clipped from V and 1 base from J, the junction kept 6 bases outside the gene matches. CDR3 sequence (DNA): TGTGCCAGCAGCTTAGGGGTAGGACTAGCGGGGGGCACAGATACGCAGTATTTT. It encodes CASSLGVGLAGGTDTQYF.

This clonotype was found a few times. The V call is TRBV18, the J call TRBJ1-1; D gene ambiguous. The CDR3 runs 17 residues. In germline, CDR1 is KGHSH, CDR2 LQKENI. V dropped 3 bases and J dropped 1 base, with 18 bases sitting between them. The CDR3 sequence is CASSPGRGQAENTEAFF. The CDR3 DNA sequence: TGTGCCAGCTCACCTGGTCGCGGGCAGGCGGAGAACACTGAAGCTTTCTTT.

Only a few counts were recorded for this clonotype. The V and J genes are TRBV6-5 and TRBJ2-7; perhaps D is TRBD1 or TRBD2 (7 bases each). This CDR3 is 13 amino acids long. Germline V gene data show CDR1 as MNHEY and CDR2 as SVGAGI. Between the trimmed V and J ends, which lost 6 bases and 4 bases, there was a span of 13 bases. CDR3 region: CASSQGGLYEQYV. Here the CDR3 DNA reads TGTGCCAGCAGCCAGGGGGGGCTTTACGAGCAGTACGTC.

This clonotype was found many times. The chain uses TRBV5-6 and TRBJ2-7, with 7 bases matching TRBD1. The ends lost 6 bases at V and 2 bases at J; junction bases unmatched: 11. CDR3 size: 15 residues. CDR1 and CDR2 (germline): SGHDT, YYEEEE. CDR3 protein: CASTPLGGETYEQYV. As DNA, the CDR3 is TGTGCCAGCACCCCGCTAGGGGGCGAGACCTACGAGCAGTACGTC.

There are a few counts of this clonotype. V is TRBV5-1 and J is TRBJ2-2; D perhaps matches TRBD1 (5 bases). The CDR3 contains 15 residues. V lost 4 bases and J 2 bases, leaving 12 bases between the germline ends. Germline CDR1 reads SGHRS; CDR2 reads YFSETQ. CDR3: CASSNLTANTGELFF. CDR3 DNA: TGCGCCAGCAGCAATCTGACAGCCAACACCGGGGAGCTGTTTTTT.

The table lists this clonotype with many counts. The chain couples TRBV6-4 to TRBJ2-3, with TRBD1 matching 12 bases. The CDR3 sequence is 15 residues long. V was pared by 2 bases and J by 4 bases, with 1 base of the junction left unmatched. Germline loops: CDR1 MRHNA, CDR2 SNTAGT. CDR3 nucleotides: TGTGCCAGCAGTGACGGGACAGGGGGCGCAGATACGCAGTATTTT. It yields the protein CASSDGTGGADTQYF.

This clonotype showed up just a few times. This chain connects TRBV7-2 to TRBJ1-5; tentatively, D is TRBD1 (5 bases). CDR3 length: 15 amino acids. Germline V gene sequence: CDR1 SGHTA, CDR2 FQGNSA. V was cut by 5 bases and J by 6 bases, with 17 bases left in between. CDR3 DNA: TGTGCCAGCAGCATTACCACAGGATTCAGTCAGCCCCAGCATTTT. It yields the protein CASSITTGFSQPQHF.

The V and J genes are TRBV11-3 and TRBJ1-6, with 7 positions matching TRBD1. Germline assignment: CDR1 SGHNT and CDR2 YENEEA. The junction had 3 bases not matched to a gene; V was cut back by 3 bases and J by 10 bases. The CDR3 is 13 residues long. The CDR3 protein is CASSFDRDSPLHF. The CDR3 DNA sequence: TGTGCCAGCAGCTTCGACAGGGACTCACCCCTCCACTTT.

The chain carries TRBV7-2 and TRBJ2-3; no clear D gene. Between the trimmed V and J ends, which lost 5 bases and 4 bases, there was a span of 7 bases. Germline CDR1 SGHTA, CDR2 FQGNSA. The CDR3 is 12 residues long. The CDR3 DNA is TGTGCCAGCAGCCAACGCGCAGATACGCAGTATTTT. Translated, it gives CASSQRADTQYF. Based on the CDR3 plus reference TRBV7-2 and TRBJ2-3, the full variable domain is GAGVSQSPSNKVTEKGKDVELRCDPISGHTALYWYRQSLGQGLEFLIYFQGNSAPDKSGLPSDRFSAERTGGSVSTLTIQRTQQEDSAVYLCASSQRADTQYFGPGTRLTVL.

Here the CDR3 reads CATSDSEGTGELFF. Written as DNA, the CDR3 is TGTGCCACCAGTGACTCGGAAGGGACCGGGGAGCTGTTTTTT. This chain uses TRBV24-1 with TRBJ2-2; D gene ambiguous. Germline-derived CDR1 and CDR2 are KGHDR and SFDVKD. The V end was cut by 4 bases, the J end by 5 bases, with 10 bases between. This CDR3 is 14 amino acids long.

This clonotype has more than one count but fewer than ten. The chain joins TRBV7-2 to TRBJ2-1, with TRBD2 matching over 8 bases. V shed 1 base and J 4 bases; nucleotides not matched to a gene: 6. Per the germline V gene, CDR1 is SGHTA and CDR2 is FQGNSA. There are 16 residues in the CDR3. For the CDR3, the DNA is TGTGCCAGCAGCTTAGGGGCGGGGGGACATTACAATGAGCAGTTCTTC. Translation gives CASSLGAGGHYNEQFF.

This rearrangement joins TRBV6-6 to TRBJ2-5, with TRBD2 identical over 11 bases. V gave up 4 bases and J gave up 2 bases; unmatched junction bases: 9. This CDR3 is 17 amino acids long. Per germline, CDR1 MNHNY and CDR2 SVGAGI (reference sequence). The CDR3, as DNA: TGTGCCAGCAGTTTCCCCTTGACTAGCGGGGTGCAAGAGACCCAGTACTTC. Translation gives CASSFPLTSGVQETQYF.